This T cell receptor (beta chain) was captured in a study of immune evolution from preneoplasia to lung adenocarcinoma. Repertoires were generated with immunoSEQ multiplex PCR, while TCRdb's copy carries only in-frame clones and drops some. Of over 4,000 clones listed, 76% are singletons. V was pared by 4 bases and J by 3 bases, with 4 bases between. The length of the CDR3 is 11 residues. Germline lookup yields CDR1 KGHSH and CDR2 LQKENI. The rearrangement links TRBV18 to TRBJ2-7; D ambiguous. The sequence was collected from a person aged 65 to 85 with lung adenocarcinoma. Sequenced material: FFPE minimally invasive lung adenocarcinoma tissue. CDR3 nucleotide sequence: TGTGCCAGCTCACAGGGCTACGAGCAGTACTTC. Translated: CASSQGYEQYF.